This is a list of T cell receptor beta chains from one sample in a study of vaccination and CD4 T cells after COVID-19. The antigens of these receptors remain unknown. TCRdb called the PCR reads again in MiXCR, with one record for every CDR3 protein. The table records approximately 6,000 distinct CDR3 sequences, about a third of them present only once. Sequenced material: CD4+ T cells from blood, cultured in vitro. The receptors shown here come from a human donor in good health. CDR3s include the opening cysteine and the closing phenylalanine or tryptophan. D genes are given only for firm matches. A row's size may be missing; if present it is once, few, many or a size class.

J: TRBJ2-6
V: TRBV25-1
size: .
D: .
CDR3: CASSEGVAGANVLTF
DNA: TGTGCCAGCAGCGAAGGGGTTGCCGGGGCCAACGTCCTGACTTTC

J: TRBJ2-3
V: TRBV6-4
size: .
D: .
CDR3: CASSDSMDGTDTQYF
DNA: TGTGCCAGCAGTGACTCAATGGATGGCACAGATACGCAGTATTTT

J: TRBJ1-2
V: TRBV9
size: .
D: .
CDR3: CASSRGQYGYTF
DNA: TGTGCCAGCAGCAGAGGACAGTATGGCTACACCTTC

J: TRBJ2-7
V: TRBV27
size: few
D: TRBD1
CDR3: CASRGMSGTGGNGQYF
DNA: TGTGCCAGCAGGGGGATGAGCGGGACAGGGGGGAATGGGCAGTACTTC

J: TRBJ1-2
V: TRBV6-1
size: .
D: .
CDR3: CASSGILDSGYGYTF
DNA: TGTGCCAGCAGCGGGATATTGGACAGCGGTTATGGCTACACCTTC

J: TRBJ2-5
V: TRBV20-1
size: few
D: .
CDR3: CSARDRRLSQETQYF
DNA: TGCAGTGCTAGAGATCGGAGGCTGTCACAAGAGACCCAGTACTTC

J: TRBJ1-3
V: TRBV20-1
size: .
D: .
CDR3: CSANGPEGGNTIYF
DNA: TGCAGTGCTAATGGCCCAGAGGGTGGAAACACCATATATTTT

J: TRBJ2-5
V: TRBV11-2
size: few
D: .
CDR3: CASSSLGLPETQYF
DNA: TGTGCCAGCAGCTCTCTCGGGTTACCGGAGACCCAGTACTTC

J: TRBJ2-7
V: TRBV20-1
size: .
D: .
CDR3: CSARVIWNIYEQYF
DNA: TGCAGTGCTAGAGTCATCTGGAACATCTACGAGCAGTACTTC

J: TRBJ1-6
V: TRBV6-5
size: .
D: .
CDR3: CASSYSRAADNSPLHF
DNA: TGTGCCAGCAGTTACTCGAGGGCTGCCGATAATTCACCCCTCCACTTT

J: TRBJ2-7
V: TRBV6-2/TRBV6-3
size: .
D: .
CDR3: CASNINRVYEQYF
DNA: TGTGCCAGCAATATTAATCGGGTCTACGAGCAGTACTTC

J: TRBJ1-6
V: TRBV20-1
size: few
D: TRBD1
CDR3: CSARRDSSYNSPLHF
DNA: TGCAGTGCTAGGCGGGACAGCTCCTATAATTCACCCCTCCACTTT

J: TRBJ1-5
V: TRBV19
size: few
D: .
CDR3: CASSTEYGQPQHF
DNA: TGTGCCAGTAGTACGGAATATGGGCAGCCCCAGCATTTT

J: TRBJ2-6
V: TRBV10-1
size: .
D: .
CDR3: CASSDSGANVLTF
DNA: TGCGCCAGCAGTGATTCCGGGGCCAACGTCCTGACTTTC

J: TRBJ1-2
V: TRBV5-1
size: .
D: .
CDR3: CASSFKGDYGYTF
DNA: TGCGCCAGCAGCTTTAAGGGCGACTATGGCTACACCTTC

J: TRBJ2-7
V: TRBV12-3/TRBV12-4
size: .
D: .
CDR3: CASSYSGTSSSYEQYF
DNA: TGTGCCAGCAGCTACTCCGGGACCAGTAGCTCCTACGAGCAGTACTTC

J: TRBJ1-5
V: TRBV20-1
size: few
D: TRBD1
CDR3: CSARTGINQPQHF
DNA: TGCAGTGCCAGGACAGGAATCAATCAGCCCCAGCATTTT

J: TRBJ2-7
V: TRBV6-1
size: .
D: .
CDR3: CASTGPPPTSEQYF
DNA: TGTGCCAGCACGGGCCCTCCCCCCACTAGTGAGCAGTACTTC

J: TRBJ1-1
V: TRBV7-3
size: few
D: TRBD1
CDR3: CASSLGLTGEPTEAFF
DNA: TGTGCCAGCAGCTTAGGGTTGACAGGGGAGCCCACTGAAGCTTTCTTT

J: TRBJ1-5
V: TRBV4-1
size: few
D: .
CDR3: CASSQEWNSNQPQHF
DNA: TGCGCCAGCAGCCAAGAATGGAACAGCAATCAGCCCCAGCATTTT

J: TRBJ1-6
V: TRBV7-9
size: .
D: .
CDR3: CASSSEGGRSPLHF
DNA: TGTGCCAGCAGCTCCGAAGGGGGGAGGTCACCCCTCCACTTT

J: TRBJ1-1
V: TRBV21-1
size: few
D: .
CDR3: CASSRKGGQWNTEAFF
DNA: TGTGCCAGCAGCAGAAAGGGGGGACAGTGGAACACTGAAGCTTTCTTT